The 17 T cell receptor beta chains listed next were all sequenced from one sample in a study of human T cells and chemical hapten exposure. Time point given: pre-sensitization, week 0. Specified treatment: therapeutic diphenylcyclopropenone sensitization with weekly scalp DPC. One entry per CDR3 protein results from TCRdb running MiXCR on the RACE reads. The data show more than 300,000 distinct CDR3 sequences, with roughly 4.6% seen just once and around 2.6% held by the top ten. Specimen: whole blood, collected in connection with sensitization to the hapten diphenylcyclopropenone (DPC). The receptors here all came from a woman in her 50s with alopecia areata. Some clones in this sample may be carry-over from other donors' samples.

The rearrangement uses TRBV29-1 and TRBJ1-4; D remains ambiguous. The CDR3 loop spans 12 amino acids. Trimming removed 5 bases at V and 5 bases at J, with 9 bases between. CDR1 SQVTM and CDR2 ANQGSEA come from the germline V gene. CDR3 DNA sequence: TGCAGCGTTTCGACCATAAATGAAAAACTGTTTTTT. This codes for CSVSTINEKLFF.

In its sample, this clonotype was seen a few times. The V gene is TRBV7-9, the J gene TRBJ2-3; a possible D gene is TRBD2 (6 bases). Germline assignment: CDR1 SEHNR and CDR2 FQNEAQ (reference sequence). The CDR3 spans 16 residues. V lost 6 bases and J 2 bases, leaving 18 bases between the germline ends. CDR3 bases: TGTGCCAGCAGGGGGGAGGTGCTTGAAGACACAGATACGCAGTATTTT. Amino acid sequence: CASRGEVLEDTDTQYF.

This rearrangement joins TRBV7-8 to TRBJ1-2; TRBD1 matches 7 bases. Trimming cost V 2 bases and J 7 bases; bases outside gene matches: 7. CDR1 and CDR2 from the germline V gene are SGHVS and FQNEAQ. There are 14 residues in the CDR3. The CDR3: CASSLSGTVAGYTF. CDR3 nucleotide sequence: TGTGCCAGCAGCTTATCCGGGACAGTTGCTGGCTACACCTTC.

This clonotype was counted ten times or more. This chain links TRBV28 with TRBJ1-4; a possible D gene is TRBD1 (5 bases). The CDR3 length is 12 residues. The germline V gene encodes CDR1 MDHEN and CDR2 SYDVKM. V was trimmed by 11 bases and J by 2 bases, leaving 9 bases between them. The DNA for the CDR3 is TGTGCCGCTCAGGGCACTAATGAAAAACTGTTTTTT. Encoded protein: CAAQGTNEKLFF.

This clonotype occurred a few times. The chain links TRBV6-5 to TRBJ1-1, with 7 bases aligning to TRBD1. The V and J ends lost 6 bases and 5 bases, in that order; junction bases with no gene match: 9. There are 14 residues in the CDR3. Germline lookup yields CDR1 MNHEY and CDR2 SVGAGI. The CDR3 coding sequence is TGTGCCAGCAGACCACAGGGGATGATGACTGAAGCTTTCTTT. Encoded protein: CASRPQGMMTEAFF.

This chain connects TRBV12-3 or TRBV12-4 to TRBJ1-6, with D hard to call. The V gene lost 5 bases and the J gene lost 2 bases, with 7 bases spanning the gap. This CDR3 comprises 14 residues. The CDR3 spells CASSPLTYNSPLHF. The CDR3 bases are TGTGCCAGCAGTCCTCTTACCTATAATTCACCCCTCCACTTT.

There are many counts of this clonotype. This sequence joins TRBV20-1 and TRBJ1-5; no clear D gene. V shed 4 bases and J shed 4 bases, with 14 bases lying between them. CDR3 length equals 14 residues. Germline V CDR1 and CDR2: DFQATT, SNEGSKA (reference sequence). The CDR3 DNA sequence: TGCAGTGCTACCCGAAGACGGAGGAATCAGCCCCAGCATTTT. Amino acid sequence: CSATRRRRNQPQHF.

V is TRBV5-1 and J is TRBJ2-1; 8 bases are shared with TRBD1. The CDR3 has 15 residues. V gave up 4 bases and J gave up 6 bases; unmatched junction bases: 9. Germline V CDR1 and CDR2: SGHRS, YFSETQ. CDR3 region: CASSPGTGGLNEQFF. CDR3 coding DNA: TGCGCCAGCAGCCCCGGGACAGGAGGCCTCAATGAGCAGTTCTTC. Filled out from reference TRBV5-1 and TRBJ2-1, the complete variable domain reads KAGVTQTPRYLIKTRGQQVTLSCSPISGHRSVSWYQQTPGQGLQFLFEYFSETQRNKGNFPGRFSGRQFSNSRSEMNVSTLELGDSALYLCASSPGTGGLNEQFFGPGTRLTVL.

This clonotype was detected many times. CDR3: CASSLGSPHGYTF. CDR3 bases: TGTGCCAGCAGCTTGGGGTCACCCCATGGCTACACCTTC. The chain combines TRBV5-6 with TRBJ1-2; no reliable D call. Trimming pared 0 bases from V and 6 bases from J, leaving 9 bases between. Germline V gene data show CDR1 as SGHDT and CDR2 as YYEEEE. The CDR3 runs 13 residues.

This clonotype was picked up many times. The chain employs TRBV6-2 or TRBV6-3 and TRBJ2-1; D may be TRBD2 (5 bases). Germline-derived CDR1 and CDR2 are MNHEY and SVGEGT. The V gene lost 6 bases and the J gene lost 10 bases, with 13 bases spanning the gap. The CDR3 length is 12 residues. This CDR3 is CASRSDWYEQFF. In DNA, the CDR3 is TGTGCCAGCAGGTCGGACTGGTACGAGCAGTTCTTC.

In this sample, this clonotype turned up once. At one of its ends the junction is not consistent with the germline gene, which may arise from a read error. This chain joins TRBV6-5 and TRBJ1-6, with 9 bases matching TRBD1. The CDR3 extends over 12 amino acids. Looked up from germline, CDR1 is MNHEY and CDR2 is SVGAGI. CDR3 bases: TGTGCCGGCAGAGGGACAGGGAGTACTCTCCACTTT. Amino acid sequence: CAGRGTGSTLHF.

This clonotype was seen many times. The rearrangement uses TRBV9 and TRBJ2-1; 9 bases fit TRBD2. Trimming took 2 bases from V and 8 from J; bases not matched to a gene: 5. From germline, CDR1 is SGDLS and CDR2 YYNGEE. The CDR3 spans 14 residues. CDR3 residues: CASSVGLAGYEQFF. CDR3 nucleotide sequence: TGTGCCAGCAGCGTGGGTCTAGCGGGATATGAGCAGTTCTTC.

This chain links TRBV6-2 or TRBV6-3 with TRBJ1-5; unclear D gene. The CDR3 spans 13 residues. Trimming cost V 4 bases and J 3 bases, with 7 bases left between them. From germline, CDR1 is MNHEY and CDR2 SVGEGT. The CDR3: CASSFTDNQPQHF. CDR3 DNA sequence: TGTGCCAGCAGTTTCACGGACAATCAGCCCCAGCATTTT.

A few counts support this clonotype. The chain recombines TRBV2 with TRBJ1-2; tentative D call: TRBD1 (5 bases). The CDR3 length is 16 residues. Germline V CDR1 and CDR2: SNHLY, FYNNEI. V lost 3 bases and J 4 bases, leaving 18 bases between the germline ends. The CDR3 spells CASSDARDSSFYGYTF. DNA for the CDR3: TGTGCCAGCAGTGACGCCCGTGACAGTTCCTTCTATGGCTACACCTTC. The full variable domain, rest sourced from reference TRBV2 and TRBJ1-2, is EPEVTQTPSHQVTQMGQEVILRCVPISNHLYFYWYRQILGQKVEFLVSFYNNEISEKSEIFDDQFSVERPDGSNFTLKIRSTKLEDSAMYFCASSDARDSSFYGYTFGSGTRLTVV.

The genes are TRBV6-1 and TRBJ1-5; D gene ambiguous. This CDR3 contains 14 residues. The V end lost 7 bases, the J end lost 7 bases, and 17 bases lay between the germline ends. Germline V gene sequence: CDR1 MNHNS, CDR2 SASEGT. The CDR3 nucleotides read TGTGCCAGCACCGGTGGTACAGCTAGGCAGCCCCAGCATTTT. Its translation is CASTGGTARQPQHF.

In this sample, this clonotype turned up a few times. This chain links TRBV29-1 with TRBJ1-1, with D possibly matching TRBD1 (5 bases). The CDR3 is made up of 13 amino acids. The germline gives CDR1 SQVTM, CDR2 ANQGSEA. The ends were cut back, 0 bases at V and 5 bases at J, with 10 bases in the middle. In DNA, the CDR3 is TGCAGCGTTGAAGATCCGGGGCGGACTGAAGCTTTCTTT. Translated, it gives CSVEDPGRTEAFF.

This clonotype came up a few times. This chain joins TRBV4-2 and TRBJ2-5; 15 bases agree with TRBD2. The CDR3 length is 17 residues. Germline V lookup: CDR1 LGHNA, CDR2 YNFKEQ. The V and J ends lost 1 base and 5 bases, in that order; junction bases with no gene match: 5. The CDR3 protein is CASSQGTSGRATETQYF. DNA for the CDR3: TGTGCCAGCAGCCAAGGGACTAGCGGGAGGGCCACTGAGACCCAGTACTTC.